This TCR beta chain emerged from a study of blood T cell repertoires in COVID-19. About the study: There were acute and convalescent COVID-19 samples, and they came from the United States, Italy and Spain.

Data came from immunoSEQ multiplex PCR; TCRdb stores just in-frame clones and leaves some out. Among under 200,000 clones, about 88% were seen once, and the ten largest hold approximately 0.8%. The CDR3 is 15 amino acids. V dropped 2 bases and J dropped 5; count of bases not matched to a gene: 5. Per germline, CDR1 MNHEY and CDR2 SVGAGI. Assignments of participants to cohorts depended upon their own reported clinical history. This clone was detected only a few times. The V call is TRBV6-5, the J call TRBJ1-5, with TRBD1 identical over 8 bases. This clonotype was sampled from a young woman who had recovered from COVID-19. Sample: PBMCs or T cells enriched from blood (not recorded which). The CDR3 loop is CASSYARGRDQPQHF. The CDR3 DNA follows: TGTGCCAGCAGTTACGCCAGGGGGCGCGATCAGCCCCAGCATTTT.